A single sample is the source of the 20 T cell receptor beta chains below, sequenced in a study of cytomegalovirus exposure and HLA in healthy donors. It was with 60 Vbeta and 13 Jbeta primers that the PCR ran. The data were produced by immunoSEQ multiplex PCR, yet TCRdb's version contains in-frame clones alone and is incomplete. The data show some 180,000 clones, with approximately 84% seen just once and roughly 2.7% held by the top ten. The material sequenced was PBMCs. These receptors were collected from a female donor in good health and CMV-seronegative.

Only a few counts were recorded for this clone. V and J are TRBV5-1 and TRBJ1-6; D perhaps matches TRBD1 (6 bases). The CDR3 totals 16 residues. Germline loops: CDR1 SGHRS, CDR2 YFSETQ. Trimming cost V 4 bases and J 2 bases, with 13 bases left between them. Here the CDR3 reads CASSPGGSAYNSPLHF. CDR3 DNA sequence: TGCGCCAGCAGCCCGGGGGGCAGCGCCTATAATTCACCCCTCCACTTT.

This clone was recorded a few times. The chain carries TRBV5-5 and TRBJ2-1; 7 bases agree with TRBD1. V dropped 3 bases and J dropped 8; count of bases not matched to a gene: 5. Germline V gene lookup returns CDR1 SGHKS and CDR2 YYEKEE (reference sequence). The CDR3 is 13 amino acids. The CDR3 DNA sequence: TGTGCCAGCAGCTCTCCAGGGGGTGATGAGCAGTTCTTC. Amino acid sequence: CASSSPGGDEQFF.

The chain has TRBV30 and TRBJ2-7; 8 bases map to TRBD2. CDR1 is GTSNPN and CDR2 is SVGIG in the germline V gene (reference sequence). After removal of 2 bases from V and 4 bases from J, the junction contained 7 bases not matched to a gene. The CDR3 consists of 14 residues. The chain's CDR3 is CAWSMPGGPYEQYF. Written as DNA, the CDR3 is TGTGCCTGGAGTATGCCGGGGGGGCCGTACGAGCAGTACTTC. Supplemented by reference TRBV30 and TRBJ2-7, the full variable domain reads SQTIHQWPATLVQPVGSPLSLECTVEGTSNPNLYWYRQAAGRGLQLLFYSVGIGQISSEVPQNLSASRPQDRQFILSSKKLLLSDSGFYLCAWSMPGGPYEQYFGPGTRLTVT.

This clone has a single count. The chain uses TRBV11-2 and TRBJ2-7; 9 bases align to TRBD2. The V gene end was trimmed by 2 bases and the J gene end by 0 bases; junction bases not matched to a gene: 5. Germline values: CDR1 SGHAT, CDR2 FQNNGV. The CDR3 consists of 16 residues. The CDR3 region is CASSLKGLALSYEQYF. The CDR3 bases are TGTGCCAGCAGCTTAAAAGGACTAGCGCTCTCCTACGAGCAGTACTTC. The whole variable domain, remainder taken from reference TRBV11-2 and TRBJ2-7, is EAGVAQSPRYKIIEKRQSVAFWCNPISGHATLYWYQQILGQGPKLLIQFQNNGVVDDSQLPKDRFSAERLKGVDSTLKIQPAKLEDSAVYLCASSLKGLALSYEQYFGPGTRLTVT.

Concerning this clone itself: This same CDR3 is encoded by further DNA sequences in the sample. The J gene is TRBJ2-7, the V gene TRBV11-3, with 8 bases lining up with TRBD1. V dropped 5 bases and J dropped 3; count of bases not matched to a gene: 6. The germline gives CDR1 SGHNT, CDR2 YENEEA. This CDR3 is built from 14 residues. This CDR3 is CASSPGGVNYEQYF. As DNA, the CDR3 is TGTGCCAGCAGCCCAGGGGGCGTCAACTACGAGCAGTACTTC.

As regards this clone: Other DNA sequences in the same sample also yield this CDR3. The chain uses TRBV2 and TRBJ1-5; no clear D. The CDR3 is 14 residues long. V was cut by 1 base and J by 2 bases, with 6 bases left in between. The germline V gene has CDR1 SNHLY and CDR2 FYNNEI. CDR3 bases: TGTGCCAGCAGTGAAGTGGGCGGCAATCAGCCCCAGCATTTT. It yields the protein CASSEVGGNQPQHF.

This clone has only a few counts. The chain uses TRBV5-8 and TRBJ2-5, with 8 positions matching TRBD1. J gave up 4 bases and V 3 bases, and 11 bases lay outside the gene matches. The germline V gene encodes CDR1 SGHTS and CDR2 YDEGEE. This CDR3 is 16 amino acids long. In DNA form, the CDR3 reads TGTGCCAGCAGCTCCCCTGGACAGGGAGGCTTAGAGACCCAGTACTTC. Its protein product is CASSSPGQGGLETQYF. The full variable domain, completed using reference TRBV5-8 and TRBJ2-5, is EAGVTQSPTHLIKTRGQQATLRCSPISGHTSVYWYQQALGLGLQFLLWYDEGEERNRGNFPPRFSGRQFPNYSSELNVNALELEDSALYLCASSSPGQGGLETQYFGPGTRLLVL.

The rearrangement links TRBV5-1 to TRBJ1-2; TRBD1 aligns across 8 bases. This CDR3 has 14 amino acids. With V trimmed by 3 bases and J by 1 base, 2 bases remained unmatched. Germline assignment: CDR1 SGHRS and CDR2 YFSETQ. The CDR3 sequence: CASSWGQDNYGYTF. CDR3 sequence (DNA): TGCGCCAGCAGCTGGGGACAGGATAACTATGGCTACACCTTC.

The chain combines TRBV27 with TRBJ2-3; D not resolved. V lost 3 bases and J lost 4, with 11 bases in between. Germline loops: CDR1 MNHEY, CDR2 SMNVEV (reference sequence). CDR3 length: 14 residues. Here the CDR3 DNA reads TGTGCCAGCAGTTTGACTCAGTTTCCAGATACGCAGTATTTT. Its translation: CASSLTQFPDTQYF.

This clone turned up a few times. This chain uses TRBV13 with TRBJ2-7; 9 nucleotides agree with TRBD1. The CDR3 is made up of 13 amino acids. Unmatched junction bases numbered 6, after V lost 5 bases and J lost 7 bases. Germline V CDR1 and CDR2: PRHDT, FYEKMQ (reference sequence). The chain's CDR3 is CASSATGGAEQYF. CDR3 bases: TGTGCCAGCAGCGCGACAGGGGGTGCGGAGCAGTACTTC. Supplemented by reference TRBV13 and TRBJ2-7, the full variable domain reads AAGVIQSPRHLIKEKRETATLKCYPIPRHDTVYWYQQGPGQDPQFLISFYEKMQSDKGSIPDRFSAQQFSDYHSELNMSSLELGDSALYFCASSATGGAEQYFGPGTRLTVT.

This clone was observed a single time. V is TRBV5-1 and J is TRBJ2-1; 8 bases agree with TRBD2. Trimming took 0 bases from V and 7 from J; bases not matched to a gene: 6. This CDR3 contains 15 residues. Germline V gene lookup returns CDR1 SGHRS and CDR2 YFSETQ. CDR3 nucleotides: TGCGCCAGCAGCTTGGTGGGAGCGGGAGTGAATGAGCAGTTCTTC. Its protein product is CASSLVGAGVNEQFF.

The chain recombines TRBV28 with TRBJ2-7; D remains unclear. The CDR3 consists of 11 residues. CDR1 and CDR2 (germline): MDHEN, SYDVKM. V lost 10 bases to trimming and J lost 2 bases, with 9 bases between them. The CDR3, as DNA: TGTGCCACCGGTCTCCCCTACGAGCAGTACTTC. It encodes CATGLPYEQYF.

V is TRBV7-8 and J is TRBJ2-3; weak D call: TRBD2 (6 bases). Trimming stripped 6 bases from V and 2 bases from J, with 15 bases between. CDR1 SGHVS and CDR2 FQNEAQ come from the germline V gene. The CDR3 is 15 residues long. This CDR3 reads CASRRLARLTDTQYF. As DNA, the CDR3 is TGTGCCAGCAGGCGTCTAGCGAGACTCACAGATACGCAGTATTTT.

This clone was counted between two and nine times. This chain connects TRBV27 to TRBJ2-7; 14 bases fit TRBD2. The V and J ends lost 5 bases and 2 bases, in that order; junction bases with no gene match: 5. The CDR3 has 16 amino acids. The germline V gene has CDR1 MNHEY and CDR2 SMNVEV (reference sequence). Here the CDR3 reads CASSGTSGRETYEQYF. CDR3 nucleotide sequence: TGTGCCAGCAGTGGGACTAGCGGGAGAGAAACCTACGAGCAGTACTTC.

In DNA, the CDR3 is TGTGCCAGCAGCCCGGGGGACGCCGGGGGGTGGTCCTACAATGAGCAGTTCTTC. Amino acid sequence: CASSPGDAGGWSYNEQFF. The rearrangement links TRBV5-4 to TRBJ2-1, with 7 bases aligning to TRBD2. V lost 4 bases, J lost 1 base, and 14 bases stayed unmatched. Looked up from germline, CDR1 is SGHNT and CDR2 is YYREEE (reference sequence). This CDR3 contains 18 residues.

This sequence joins TRBV4-1 and TRBJ1-3, with D possibly being TRBD1 (5 bases). Germline V gives CDR1 MGHRA, CDR2 YSYEKL. The CDR3 covers 20 residues. V lost 0 bases and J lost 2, with 23 bases in between. CDR3 amino acids: CASSQDRDTAARGTGNTIYF. The CDR3 nucleotides read TGCGCCAGCAGCCAAGATCGAGATACAGCCGCCCGGGGGACTGGAAACACCATATATTTT.

The chain carries TRBV18 and TRBJ1-2; D possibly corresponds to TRBD1 (6 bases). Trimming took off 3 bases at V and 2 bases at J, with 7 bases between the two ends. Germline V gene data show CDR1 as KGHSH and CDR2 as LQKENI. The CDR3 is made up of 13 amino acids. The CDR3 loop is CASSPGQNYGYTF. Here the CDR3 DNA reads TGTGCCAGCTCACCTGGACAGAACTATGGCTACACCTTC.

The V call is TRBV5-1, the J call TRBJ1-1; 11 positions match TRBD1. This CDR3 contains 14 residues. Per the germline V gene, CDR1 is SGHRS and CDR2 is YFSETQ. Trimming took 0 bases from V and 5 from J; bases not matched to a gene: 0. This CDR3 reads CASSLGDRGTEAFF. Here the CDR3 DNA reads TGCGCCAGCAGCTTGGGGGACAGGGGGACTGAAGCTTTCTTT.

The CDR3 nucleotides are TGCGCCAGCAGCTTTGGGCCACATCAGCCCCAGCATTTT. As protein: CASSFGPHQPQHF. The chain uses TRBV5-1 and TRBJ1-5, with D hard to call. Germline values: CDR1 SGHRS, CDR2 YFSETQ. This CDR3 has 13 residues. Trimming stripped 2 bases from V and 5 bases from J, with 8 bases between.

The chain carries TRBV9 and TRBJ2-1, with D hard to call. The CDR3 consists of 14 residues. The germline V gene has CDR1 SGDLS and CDR2 YYNGEE. Deletions cut 0 bases from V and 8 bases from J, with 12 bases between. The CDR3 DNA sequence: TGTGCCAGCAGCGTAGACGTGGCCCTGCATGAGCAGTTCTTC. Residues: CASSVDVALHEQFF.